These T cell receptor beta chains were read from a single sample in a study of cytomegalovirus exposure and HLA in healthy donors. Some clones are missing from TCRdb's copy, which holds only in-frame ones; the method was immunoSEQ multiplex PCR. This table holds around 210,000 clones. The sequenced sample consisted of PBMCs. The receptors originated from a woman in her twenties or thirties in good health and CMV-seropositive. Each CDR3 is given with its conserved first and last residue. Each record gives: CDR3 length, J gene, D gene, V gene, CDR3 protein, CDR3 DNA. A D gene is named only where the DNA matches it firmly.

14 TRBJ1-6 TRBD1 TRBV10-3 CAISDYRGNSPLHF TGTGCCATCAGTGACTACAGGGGGAATTCACCCCTCCACTTT
14 TRBJ1-2 TRBD1 TRBV5-4 CASSFTDRVDGYTF TGTGCCAGCAGCTTCACGGACAGGGTCGATGGCTACACCTTC
14 TRBJ1-1 TRBD1 TRBV5-6 CASSHRGVNTEAFF TGTGCCAGCAGCCACAGGGGAGTCAACACTGAAGCTTTCTTT
13 TRBJ2-5 - TRBV5-6 CASSGSRLETQYF TGTGCCAGCAGCGGGAGTAGGTTAGAGACCCAGTACTTC
16 TRBJ2-7 TRBD2 TRBV9 CASSVGGGGASSEQYF TGTGCCAGCAGCGTAGGTGGCGGGGGGGCCTCCAGCGAGCAGTACTTC
12 TRBJ2-5 - TRBV6-1 CASSLAEETQYF TGTGCCAGCAGTCTCGCGGAAGAGACCCAGTACTTC
15 TRBJ2-5 - TRBV6-5 CASSPHRTPQETQYF TGTGCCAGCAGCCCACACCGTACCCCACAAGAGACCCAGTACTTC
14 TRBJ1-5 - TRBV19 CASSTQQGNQPQHF TGTGCCAGTAGTACACAACAGGGAAATCAGCCCCAGCATTTT
16 TRBJ2-5 TRBD2 TRBV7-2 CASSLAASGGAKTQYF TGTGCCAGCAGCTTAGCGGCTAGCGGGGGGGCGAAGACCCAGTACTTC
14 TRBJ2-7 - TRBV6-5 CASSLGGGYYEQYF TGTGCCAGCAGCCTAGGGGGGGGGTACTACGAGCAGTACTTC
15 TRBJ2-3 - TRBV18 CASSRSGLREDTQYF TGTGCCAGCTCCCGCTCGGGACTTCGAGAAGATACGCAGTATTTT
15 TRBJ1-1 - TRBV6-5 CASSYSMQLNTEAFF TGTGCCAGCAGTTACTCGATGCAGTTGAACACTGAAGCTTTCTTT
12 TRBJ1-3 - TRBV18 CASSPGGVTIYF TGTGCCAGCTCACCGGGAGGGGTAACCATATATTTT
14 TRBJ2-3 - TRBV18 CASSYDRSTDTQYF TGTGCCAGCTCCTACGACAGGAGCACAGATACGCAGTATTTT
16 TRBJ1-2 TRBD1 TRBV4-1 CASSPRGQGGSYGYTF TGCGCCAGCAGCCCAAGGGGGCAGGGGGGAAGCTATGGCTACACCTTC
15 TRBJ1-1 - TRBV10-2 CASSELRQMNTEAFF TGCGCCAGCAGTGAGCTGAGACAGATGAACACTGAAGCTTTCTTT
13 TRBJ2-5 - TRBV5-1 CASRVEVAETQYF TGCGCCAGCAGGGTCGAGGTTGCGGAGACCCAGTACTTC
16 TRBJ2-7 - TRBV4-1 CASSQPSGAGDYEQYF TGCGCCAGCAGCCAACCGTCTGGGGCCGGAGATTATGAGCAGTACTTC
16 TRBJ2-5 - TRBV7-7 CASSLPGGGGRETQYF TGTGCCAGCAGCTTGCCCGGAGGTGGGGGCCGCGAGACCCAGTACTTC
15 TRBJ2-5 - TRBV10-3 CAISESAALGETQYF TGTGCCATCAGTGAGTCGGCAGCCCTCGGGGAGACCCAGTACTTC
12 TRBJ2-1 - TRBV6-1 CASGLSYNEQFF TGTGCCAGTGGACTCTCCTACAATGAGCAGTTCTTC
14 TRBJ2-7 TRBD1 TRBV6-5 CASSRTGGPYEQYF TGTGCCAGCAGCCGGACAGGGGGTCCCTACGAGCAGTACTTC
17 TRBJ2-6 TRBD1 TRBV11-2 CASNLGQGAYGANVLTF TGTGCCAGCAACCTTGGACAGGGAGCTTATGGGGCCAACGTCCTGACTTTC
18 TRBJ2-6 - TRBV5-6 CASSLTGRYSVGANVLTF TGTGCCAGCAGCCTCACAGGGCGGTACTCTGTTGGGGCCAACGTCCTGACTTTC
16 TRBJ1-5 - TRBV6-1 CASSEMAGAGNQPQHF TGTGCCAGCAGTGAGATGGCAGGGGCGGGCAATCAGCCCCAGCATTTT
14 TRBJ2-1 TRBD2 TRBV28 CASSIGLAGDKQFF TGTGCCAGCAGCATAGGACTAGCGGGAGATAAGCAGTTCTTC